What follows are 25 T cell receptor beta chains derived from one specimen sequenced in a study of blood T cell repertoires in COVID-19. Only in-frame clones appear in the TCRdb table, and some are missing; sequencing was by immunoSEQ multiplex PCR. The repertoire holds about 140,000 clones, with 77% as singletons. Input material: peripheral blood. The receptor source for this set is a woman in her forties or fifties with active or convalescent COVID-19.

This clone has ten or more counts. The chain uses TRBV5-6 and TRBJ1-1; TRBD1 matches at 11 bases. Germline CDR1 SGHDT, CDR2 YYEEEE. With 4 bases clipped from V and 4 bases from J, the junction kept 3 bases outside the gene matches. The CDR3 is made up of 14 amino acids. The CDR3 DNA follows: TGTGCCAGCAGCGGGGACAGGGGGTTCACTGAAGCTTTCTTT. Its protein is CASSGDRGFTEAFF.

This CDR3 reads CASRPSSDGVYEQYF. The CDR3 DNA sequence: TGCGCCAGCAGGCCGAGCTCGGACGGGGTCTACGAGCAGTACTTC. This chain connects TRBV5-1 to TRBJ2-7, with a possible D match to TRBD2 (5 bases). The CDR3 covers 15 residues. The V gene's germline CDR1 is SGHRS and CDR2 YFSETQ. Trimming stripped 5 bases from V and 3 bases from J, with 18 bases between.

This chain connects TRBV3-1 (or the pseudogene TRBV3-2) to TRBJ1-2, with D possibly being TRBD1 (6 bases). V was pared by 6 bases and J by 10 bases, with 12 bases between. The germline V gene encodes CDR1 LGHDT and CDR2 YNNKEL (reference sequence). This CDR3 region has 11 residues. CDR3 loop: CASSKQGNYTF. The CDR3 bases are TGTGCCAGCAGTAAACAGGGAAACTACACCTTC.

The gene calls are TRBV6-6 and TRBJ1-5; unclear D gene. The CDR3 is 12 amino acids. Trimming stripped 6 bases from V and 7 bases from J, with 10 bases between. Germline V lookup: CDR1 MNHNY, CDR2 SVGAGI (reference sequence). The CDR3 here is CASRTQEQPQHF. The DNA of the CDR3 is TGTGCCAGCAGAACCCAGGAACAGCCCCAGCATTTT.

The rearrangement uses TRBV7-2 and TRBJ2-2; TRBD1 matches at 7 bases. The ends lost 8 bases at V and 1 base at J; junction bases unmatched: 7. This CDR3 is 15 amino acids long. CDR1 and CDR2 (germline): SGHTA, FQGNSA. In nucleotides, the CDR3 is TGTGCCAGCCCGACAGGGCAACGGAACACCGGGGAGCTGTTTTTT. Encoded protein: CASPTGQRNTGELFF.

This clone appeared a single time. The V gene is TRBV12-3 or TRBV12-4, the J gene TRBJ2-3, with D perhaps matching TRBD1 (7 bases). Trimming stripped 5 bases from V and 8 bases from J, with 14 bases between. This CDR3 spans 13 amino acids. CDR3 bases: TGTGCCAGCAGTACCCAGGGGGGCCCTACGCAGTATTTT. Its protein product is CASSTQGGPTQYF.

This clone was seen only once. The J gene is TRBJ2-1, the V gene TRBV18; 11 nucleotides line up with TRBD2. CDR1 is KGHSH, CDR2 LQKENI, per germline. This CDR3 region has 16 residues. V gave up 2 bases and J gave up 9 bases; unmatched junction bases: 9. This CDR3 reads CASSPELAGVGGEQFF. In DNA form, the CDR3 reads TGTGCCAGCTCACCAGAACTAGCGGGAGTGGGGGGTGAGCAGTTCTTC. Full variable domain (missing parts from reference TRBV18 and TRBJ2-1): NAGVMQNPRHLVRRRGQEARLRCSPMKGHSHVYWYRQLPEEGLKFMVYLQKENIIDESGMPKERFSAEFPKEGPSILRIQQVVRGDSAAYFCASSPELAGVGGEQFFGPGTRLTVL.

This clone was detected only once. The chain combines TRBV27 with TRBJ1-3, with D maybe TRBD1 (5 bases). Germline assignment: CDR1 MNHEY and CDR2 SMNVEV (reference sequence). V dropped 5 bases and J dropped 0 bases, with 8 bases sitting between them. The CDR3 consists of 14 residues. CDR3 sequence: CASSPRVSGNTIYF. The DNA of the CDR3 is TGTGCCAGCAGTCCCAGGGTCTCTGGAAACACCATATATTTT.

The rearrangement uses TRBV18 and TRBJ2-2; D is unclear. CDR3 length: 13 amino acids. V was clipped by 2 bases and J by 7 bases, with 8 bases between them. CDR1 is KGHSH, CDR2 LQKENI, per germline. The DNA of the CDR3 is TGTGCCAGCTCACCATGGGCAATCGGGGAGCTGTTTTTT. It specifies CASSPWAIGELFF.

The chain carries TRBV7-9 and TRBJ1-4; 12 nucleotides agree with TRBD1. The germline CDR1 and CDR2 sequences are SEHNR and FQNEAQ (reference sequence). The CDR3 has 18 residues. The J segment lost 2 bases and the V segment lost 0 bases, leaving 4 bases of the junction unmatched. In DNA form, the CDR3 reads TGTGCCAGCAGCTTAGCGGGACAGGGGGCGCGCACTAATGAAAAACTGTTTTTT. This codes for CASSLAGQGARTNEKLFF. The full variable domain, rest sourced from reference TRBV7-9 and TRBJ1-4, is DTGVSQNPRHKITKRGQNVTFRCDPISEHNRLYWYRQTLGQGPEFLTYFQNEAQLEKSRLLSDRFSAERPKGSFSTLEIQRTEQGDSAMYLCASSLAGQGARTNEKLFFGSGTQLSVL.

The V call is TRBV20-1, the J call TRBJ1-1; 7 bases are a match to TRBD1. The V gene's germline CDR1 is DFQATT and CDR2 SNEGSKA (reference sequence). The CDR3 sequence is 14 residues long. J gave up 3 bases and V 3 bases, and 7 bases lay outside the gene matches. The CDR3 is CSASTGQTHTEAFF. DNA for the CDR3: TGCAGTGCTAGTACGGGACAGACCCACACTGAAGCTTTCTTT.

V gene TRBV27 combines with J gene TRBJ1-5; 10 positions match TRBD1. Per the germline V gene, CDR1 is MNHEY and CDR2 is SMNVEV (reference sequence). The CDR3 is 16 residues long. Trimming removed 1 base from V and 6 bases from J; junction bases left unmatched: 6. CDR3 sequence: CASSLLYRTGGQPQHF. The CDR3 DNA sequence: TGTGCCAGCAGTTTATTATACCGGACAGGGGGTCAGCCCCAGCATTTT.

The chain employs TRBV30 and TRBJ2-5; 10 bases map to TRBD1. V shed 4 bases and J 5 bases; nucleotides not matched to a gene: 7. This CDR3 has 14 residues. CDR1 and CDR2 (germline): GTSNPN, SVGIG (reference sequence). The CDR3 protein is CAWTIWTGGETQYF. CDR3 nucleotide sequence: TGTGCCTGGACCATATGGACAGGGGGGGAGACCCAGTACTTC.

The CDR3 sequence: CASSQVGADTEAFF. The CDR3 DNA sequence: TGCGCCAGCAGCCAAGTGGGTGCGGACACTGAAGCTTTCTTT. This rearrangement joins TRBV4-3 to TRBJ1-1; unclear D gene. The CDR3 totals 14 residues. Germline CDR1 is LGHNA and CDR2 is YSLEER. Trimming took off 1 base at V and 3 bases at J, with 9 bases between the two ends.

The rearrangement joins TRBV11-3 to TRBJ2-5, with TRBD2 as a possible D gene (6 bases). Trimming removed 5 bases from V and 2 bases from J, with 12 bases in between. Per the germline V gene, CDR1 is SGHNT and CDR2 is YENEEA. The CDR3 sequence is 14 residues long. The CDR3 region has the DNA TGTGCCAGCAGCGCGGGGACCGCTCAAGAGACCCAGTACTTC. Protein sequence: CASSAGTAQETQYF.

The genes are TRBV7-3 and TRBJ1-6; no clear D. Trimming stripped 3 bases from V and 8 bases from J, with 8 bases between. The CDR3 contains 13 residues. Germline V gives CDR1 SGHTA, CDR2 FQGTGA. The CDR3 DNA is TGTGCCAGCAGCTTCGGGATGGATTCACCCCTCCACTTT. This translates into CASSFGMDSPLHF. Variable domain in full (rest from reference TRBV7-3 and TRBJ1-6): GAGVSQTPSNKVTEKGKYVELRCDPISGHTALYWYRQSLGQGPEFLIYFQGTGAADDSGLPNDRFFAVRPEGSVSTLKIQRTERGDSAVYLCASSFGMDSPLHFGNGTRLTVT.

This sequence joins TRBV30 and TRBJ1-1, with a weak D call TRBD1 (5 bases). The CDR3 totals 15 residues. Germline V CDR1 and CDR2: GTSNPN, SVGIG (reference sequence). Trimming took 2 bases from V and 5 from J, leaving 18 bases between them. The CDR3 loop reads CAWSSPLGRRTEAFF. The DNA of the CDR3 is TGTGCCTGGAGTTCCCCACTGGGGCGTAGGACTGAAGCTTTCTTT.

This chain connects TRBV28 to TRBJ2-5; 11 positions agree with TRBD1. Per the germline V gene, CDR1 is MDHEN and CDR2 is SYDVKM. CDR3 length: 16 amino acids. Trimming at V came to 2 bases and at J to 1 base, leaving 3 bases not matched to a gene. The CDR3 coding sequence is TGTGCCAGCAGTTTACGGACAGGGGGCGCCCAAGAGACCCAGTACTTC. As protein: CASSLRTGGAQETQYF.

The chain is built from TRBV3-1 (or the pseudogene TRBV3-2) and TRBJ1-6; D is ambiguous. Germline V gene lookup returns CDR1 LGHDT and CDR2 YNNKEL (reference sequence). The germline V and J ends were trimmed by 7 bases and 10 bases, with 11 bases remaining between them. There are 12 residues in the CDR3. The DNA for the CDR3 is TGTGCCAGCACCGGGTTCGAATCACCCCTCCACTTT. It is translated as CASTGFESPLHF.

The chain recombines TRBV24-1 with TRBJ2-5; the match to TRBD2 covers 7 bases. Germline CDR1 KGHDR, CDR2 SFDVKD. This CDR3 has 16 amino acids. V lost 1 base and J lost 1; bases outside the gene matches: 5. The CDR3 spells CATSDFRDYPQETQYF. The CDR3, as DNA: TGTGCCACCAGTGATTTCCGGGACTACCCCCAAGAGACCCAGTACTTC.

This sequence joins TRBV5-1 and TRBJ1-2, with 8 bases aligning to TRBD1. Germline values: CDR1 SGHRS, CDR2 YFSETQ. Losses at the gene ends were 4 bases for V and 4 bases for J; bases not matched to a gene: 9. The CDR3 is 15 amino acids. The DNA of the CDR3 is TGCGCCAGCAGCCCCGGGACAGGATCGTCCTATGGCTACACCTTC. Translating gives CASSPGTGSSYGYTF.

The chain carries TRBV5-1 and TRBJ2-3; no firm D call. This CDR3 comprises 15 residues. Trimming shortened V by 0 bases and J by 1 base, and 9 bases separated the two germline ends. Germline V gene data show CDR1 as SGHRS and CDR2 as YFSETQ. The CDR3 nucleotides are TGCGCCAGCAGCTTGGCCCAGGCAGGCACAGATACGCAGTATTTT. Translated: CASSLAQAGTDTQYF.

The J gene is TRBJ1-4, the V gene TRBV7-9; 8 nucleotides align to TRBD1. CDR1 and CDR2 (germline): SEHNR, FQNEAQ (reference sequence). Trimming removed 6 bases from V and 7 bases from J; junction bases left unmatched: 7. The CDR3 sequence is 14 residues long. The CDR3 bases are TGTGCCAGCAGGGCGGACAGGGCTGTTGAAAAACTGTTTTTT. This gives the protein CASRADRAVEKLFF.

The chain links TRBV7-3 to TRBJ2-1, with 15 bases aligning to TRBD2. The CDR3 is 16 amino acids. Germline values: CDR1 SGHTA, CDR2 FQGTGA. V trimming: 4 bases; J trimming: 7 bases; junction bases outside the gene matches: 5. The CDR3 coding sequence is TGTGCCAGCAGCTCCGGACTAGCGGGAGGGAGTAATGAGCAGTTCTTC. This encodes CASSSGLAGGSNEQFF.

This chain joins TRBV2 and TRBJ2-7, with D possibly matching TRBD1 (6 bases). V gave up 5 bases and J gave up 5 bases, with 19 bases separating them. The CDR3 loop spans 15 amino acids. From germline, CDR1 is SNHLY and CDR2 FYNNEI. For the CDR3, the DNA is TGTGCCAGCAGTTTTGAGGACCCAGGGGTGGACGAGCAGTACTTC. The encoded protein is CASSFEDPGVDEQYF.